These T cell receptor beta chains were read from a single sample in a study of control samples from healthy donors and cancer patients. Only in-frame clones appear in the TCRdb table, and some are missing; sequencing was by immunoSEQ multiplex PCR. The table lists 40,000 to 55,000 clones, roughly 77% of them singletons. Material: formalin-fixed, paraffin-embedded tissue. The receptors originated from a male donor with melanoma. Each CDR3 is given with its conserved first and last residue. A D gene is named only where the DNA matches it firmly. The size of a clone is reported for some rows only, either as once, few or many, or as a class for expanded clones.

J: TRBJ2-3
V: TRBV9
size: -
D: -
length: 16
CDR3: CASSVDYRPDTDTQYF
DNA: TGTGCCAGCAGCGTCGACTACAGACCTGACACAGATACGCAGTATTTT

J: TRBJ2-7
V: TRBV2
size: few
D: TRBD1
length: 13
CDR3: CASSVDRTYEQYF
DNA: TGTGCCAGCAGCGTGGACAGGACCTACGAGCAGTACTTC

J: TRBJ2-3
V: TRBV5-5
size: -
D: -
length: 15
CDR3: CASSLGPLSTDTQYF
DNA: TGTGCCAGCAGCTTGGGACCCCTCAGCACAGATACGCAGTATTTT

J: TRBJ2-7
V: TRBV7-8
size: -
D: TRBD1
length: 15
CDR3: CASTQGRGGENEQYF
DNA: TGTGCCAGCACCCAGGGGAGAGGGGGCGAGAACGAGCAGTACTTC

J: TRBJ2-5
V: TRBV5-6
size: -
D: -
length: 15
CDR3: CASSLASGWKETQYF
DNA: TGTGCCAGCAGCTTGGCCTCTGGGTGGAAAGAGACCCAGTACTTC

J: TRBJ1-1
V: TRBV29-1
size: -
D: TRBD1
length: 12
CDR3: CSVVQGVGEAFF
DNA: TGCAGCGTTGTTCAGGGGGTTGGTGAAGCTTTCTTT

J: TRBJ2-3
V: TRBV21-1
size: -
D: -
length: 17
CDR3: CASSKSGPKPATDTQYF
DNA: TGTGCCAGCAGCAAATCCGGGCCTAAACCCGCCACAGATACGCAGTATTTT

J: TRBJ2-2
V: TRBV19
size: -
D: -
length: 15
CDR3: CASSAGTTNTGELFF
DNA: TGTGCCAGTAGTGCCGGGACAACGAACACCGGGGAGCTGTTTTTT

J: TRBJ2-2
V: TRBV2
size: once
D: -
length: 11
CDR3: CAVQNTGELFF
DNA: TGTGCCGTACAGAACACCGGGGAGCTGTTTTTT

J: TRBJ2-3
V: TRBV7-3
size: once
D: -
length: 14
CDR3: CASSPTTSTDTQYF
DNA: TGTGCCAGCAGCCCGACGACTAGCACAGATACGCAGTATTTT

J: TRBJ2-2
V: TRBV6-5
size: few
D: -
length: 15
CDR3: CASSYSGLNTGELFF
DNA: TGTGCCAGCAGTTACTCGGGCCTTAACACCGGGGAGCTGTTTTTT

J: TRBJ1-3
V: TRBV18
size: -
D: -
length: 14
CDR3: CASSPPLSRNTIYF
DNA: TGTGCCAGCTCACCACCGCTCTCTAGAAACACCATATATTTT

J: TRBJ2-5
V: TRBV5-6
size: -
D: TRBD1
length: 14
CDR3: CASDTTGTGETQYF
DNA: TGTGCCAGCGATACCACCGGGACAGGAGAGACCCAGTACTTC

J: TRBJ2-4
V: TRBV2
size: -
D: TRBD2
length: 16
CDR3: CASSEGTSGAGYIQYF
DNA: TGTGCCAGCAGTGAGGGGACTAGCGGAGCGGGGTACATTCAGTACTTC

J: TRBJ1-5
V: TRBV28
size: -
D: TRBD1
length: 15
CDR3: CASSFSHRGSQPQHF
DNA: TGTGCCAGCAGTTTTTCCCACAGGGGAAGCCAGCCCCAGCATTTT

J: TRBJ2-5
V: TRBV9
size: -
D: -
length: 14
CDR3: CASSAGIGQETQYF
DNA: TGTGCCAGCAGCGCAGGGATAGGCCAAGAGACCCAGTACTTC

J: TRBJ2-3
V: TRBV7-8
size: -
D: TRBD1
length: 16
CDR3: CASSLGAGGGADTQYF
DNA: TGTGCCAGCAGCTTAGGGGCAGGGGGCGGTGCAGATACGCAGTATTTT

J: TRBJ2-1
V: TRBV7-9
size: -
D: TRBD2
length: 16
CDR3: CASSLWGGSSYNEQFF
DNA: TGTGCCAGCAGCTTATGGGGCGGGAGCTCCTACAATGAGCAGTTCTTC